One sample yielded the 14 T cell receptor beta chains listed below, sequenced in a study of beta chain features in type 1 diabetes. Reverse transcription of all isolated RNA meant that expressed TCRB transcripts were sequenced. Profiled with immunoSEQ multiplex PCR; TCRdb holds only in-frame clones, not every one. Among approximately 380,000 clones, over 13% were seen once, and the ten largest hold approximately 0.019%. The source material was naive CD4+ T cells from blood. These receptors all come from a young woman in good health.

J is TRBJ2-1 and V is TRBV10-3; 9 bases agree with TRBD2. The germline V gene has CDR1 ENHRY and CDR2 SYGVKD. The CDR3 totals 13 residues. V was pared by 4 bases and J by 10 bases, with 5 bases of the junction left unmatched. The CDR3 region has the DNA TGTGCCATCAGTGTAGCGGGAGATGGAGAGCAGTTCTTC. It specifies CAISVAGDGEQFF.

This clone was counted between two and nine times. The chain is built from TRBV6-5 and TRBJ1-4; D possibly corresponds to TRBD1 (6 bases). The V gene lost 6 bases and the J gene lost 0 bases, with 11 bases spanning the gap. The CDR3 extends over 15 amino acids. Germline-derived CDR1 and CDR2 are MNHEY and SVGAGI. In nucleotides, the CDR3 is TGTGCCAGCAGGGACAGCAGAGCAACTAATGAAAAACTGTTTTTT. Amino acids: CASRDSRATNEKLFF.

This clone was observed a few times. The J gene is TRBJ2-3, the V gene TRBV5-4, with D possibly being TRBD2 (6 bases). V shed 7 bases and J shed 2 bases, with 17 bases lying between them. CDR1 and CDR2 (germline): SGHNT, YYREEE (reference sequence). The CDR3 runs 15 residues. The CDR3 DNA follows: TGTGCCAGCTATCATAGCGGAGCGATCACAGATACGCAGTATTTT. Translating it yields CASYHSGAITDTQYF.

Here the CDR3 reads CAWSQQENQPQHF. The CDR3 DNA follows: TGTGCCTGGAGTCAACAGGAAAATCAGCCCCAGCATTTT. The V gene is TRBV30, the J gene TRBJ1-5; a possible D gene is TRBD1 (5 bases). V shed 2 bases and J shed 4 bases, with 9 bases lying between them. Germline V lookup: CDR1 GTSNPN, CDR2 SVGIG (reference sequence). The CDR3 consists of 13 residues.

This clone was observed a handful of times. V usage is TRBV28 and J usage is TRBJ2-5; the D is unclear. Trimming took off 4 bases at V and 5 bases at J, with 11 bases between the two ends. The germline V gene encodes CDR1 MDHEN and CDR2 SYDVKM. The CDR3 is made up of 13 amino acids. The CDR3 DNA reads as TGTGCCAGCAGTTCCCCCCCCCGGGAGACCCAGTACTTC. It translates to CASSSPPRETQYF.

The gene calls are TRBV7-9 and TRBJ2-1, with 9 bases identical to TRBD2. Trimming at V came to 4 bases and at J to 6 bases, leaving 1 base not matched to a gene. This CDR3 comprises 13 residues. Germline CDR1 SEHNR, CDR2 FQNEAQ (reference sequence). The CDR3 reads CASSSGLANEQFF. CDR3 nucleotide sequence: TGTGCCAGCAGCTCGGGACTAGCCAATGAGCAGTTCTTC.

The genes are TRBV18 and TRBJ2-7; D is perhaps TRBD1 (6 bases). This CDR3 has 14 residues. Trimming cost V 3 bases and J 2 bases, with 11 bases left between them. CDR1 and CDR2 (germline): KGHSH, LQKENI. The CDR3 DNA reads as TGTGCCAGCTCACCCTCGACAGGCGCCTACGAGCAGTACTTC. Encoded protein: CASSPSTGAYEQYF.

This clone was seen more than once but under ten times. The chain carries TRBV28 and TRBJ1-1; no definite D call. Between the trimmed V and J ends, which lost 4 bases and 1 base, there was a span of 4 bases. The CDR3 is 12 amino acids. Germline CDR1 reads MDHEN; CDR2 reads SYDVKM. The CDR3 nucleotides are TGTGCCAGCAGTTCAGGGAACACTGAAGCTTTCTTT. It codes for CASSSGNTEAFF. The complete variable domain, with remaining parts taken from reference TRBV28 and TRBJ1-1, reads DVKVTQSSRYLVKRTGEKVFLECVQDMDHENMFWYRQDPGLGLRLIYFSYDVKMKEKGDIPEGYSVSREKKERFSLILESASTNQTSMYLCASSSGNTEAFFGQGTRLTVV.

This clone was counted a few times. The chain carries TRBV5-4 and TRBJ2-7, with TRBD2 matching over 14 bases. CDR3 size: 14 residues. Germline V gene data show CDR1 as SGHNT and CDR2 as YYREEE (reference sequence). J gave up 4 bases and V 4 bases, and 1 base lay outside the gene matches. CDR3 in DNA: TGTGCCAGCAGCGGGACTAGCGGGAGTTACGAGCAGTACTTC. This translates into CASSGTSGSYEQYF.

This sequence joins TRBV5-1 and TRBJ2-5, with 9 positions matching TRBD2. After removal of 2 bases from V and 7 bases from J, the junction contained 6 bases not matched to a gene. The CDR3 covers 14 residues. CDR1 and CDR2 from the germline V gene are SGHRS and YFSETQ. CDR3 region: CASSFGGRAATQYF. The CDR3 bases are TGCGCCAGCAGCTTCGGCGGGAGGGCCGCGACCCAGTACTTC.

The table lists this clone with a few counts. The chain links TRBV28 to TRBJ1-5; 9 bases line up with TRBD1. There are 15 residues in the CDR3. Germline values: CDR1 MDHEN, CDR2 SYDVKM. The V and J ends lost 3 bases and 7 bases, in that order; junction bases with no gene match: 7. CDR3 amino acids: CASSFGQGIFQPQHF. Here the CDR3 DNA reads TGTGCCAGCAGTTTCGGACAGGGGATTTTCCAGCCCCAGCATTTT. Drawing the rest from reference TRBV28 and TRBJ1-5, the complete variable domain is DVKVTQSSRYLVKRTGEKVFLECVQDMDHENMFWYRQDPGLGLRLIYFSYDVKMKEKGDIPEGYSVSREKKERFSLILESASTNQTSMYLCASSFGQGIFQPQHFGDGTRLSIL.

This clone was counted only a few times. V gene TRBV7-6 combines with J gene TRBJ2-7; 12 bases map to TRBD1. This CDR3 spans 17 amino acids. The trim removed 4 bases at V and 0 bases at J, leaving 7 bases unmatched. Germline-derived CDR1 and CDR2 are SGHVS and FNYEAQ. The CDR3: CASSSPRDRGHSYEQYF. The CDR3 coding sequence is TGTGCCAGCAGCTCACCCCGGGACAGGGGGCACTCCTACGAGCAGTACTTC.

The sample holds a few counts of this clone. J is TRBJ1-1 and V is TRBV20-1; 7 bases are shared with TRBD1. The CDR3 length is 11 residues. The germline gives CDR1 DFQATT, CDR2 SNEGSKA (reference sequence). V gave up 7 bases and J gave up 8 bases; unmatched junction bases: 7. DNA of the CDR3: TGCAGTGAAGCGGGCAGGGGGGAAGCTTTCTTT. This encodes CSEAGRGEAFF.

The V gene is TRBV25-1, the J gene TRBJ2-5; 8 bases match TRBD1. The CDR3 sequence is 14 residues long. J gave up 4 bases and V 3 bases, and 4 bases lay outside the gene matches. Germline V gives CDR1 MGHDK, CDR2 SYGVNS. The DNA of the CDR3 is TGTGCCAGCAGTGACACCACAGGGGGAGAGACCCAGTACTTC. Protein product: CASSDTTGGETQYF.